These T cell receptor beta chains were read from a single sample in a study of cytomegalovirus exposure and HLA in healthy donors. The repertoire was sequenced with immunoSEQ multiplex PCR; TCRdb's copy has only in-frame clones and lacks some. Of approximately 100,000 clones in the sample, 76% were seen once. Specimen: PBMCs. The receptors derive from a woman under 30 in good health and CMV-seropositive. Each CDR3 is given with its conserved first and last residue. Fields, in order: clone size, V gene, D gene, CDR3 length, J gene, CDR3 protein, CDR3 DNA. D genes are given only for firm matches. A clone size is listed for some rows: how often the clone was seen (once, few, many), or a class if it is expanded.

>NA|TRBV5-1|NA|14|TRBJ2-2
CASSVGQNTGELFF
TGCGCCAGCAGCGTGGGACAGAACACCGGGGAGCTGTTTTTT
>NA|TRBV27|NA|15|TRBJ2-3
CASSRLAAGTDTQYF
TGTGCCAGCAGCCGGTTAGCAGCGGGCACAGATACGCAGTATTTT
>NA|TRBV6-4|TRBD1|19|TRBJ1-5
CASSDSITGGGYSNQPQHF
TGTGCCAGCAGTGACTCTATCACAGGGGGGGGGTATAGCAATCAGCCCCAGCATTTT
>NA|TRBV29-1|NA|13|TRBJ2-3
CSVSRVSTDTQYF
TGCAGCGTTTCCAGGGTCAGCACAGATACGCAGTATTTT
>NA|TRBV11-2|NA|15|TRBJ2-1
CASSAGLQGYNEQFF
TGTGCCAGCAGCGCAGGCCTCCAGGGTTACAATGAGCAGTTCTTC
>NA|TRBV9|TRBD1|16|TRBJ2-1
CASSAKAGTGGNEQFF
TGTGCCAGCAGCGCCAAGGCCGGGACAGGGGGCAATGAGCAGTTCTTC
>few|TRBV29-1|NA|14|TRBJ1-1
CSARGWTVNTEAFF
TGCAGCGCAAGGGGATGGACGGTGAACACTGAAGCTTTCTTT
>few|TRBV7-3|NA|14|TRBJ2-1
CASSLAHRVNEQFF
TGTGCCAGCAGCTTAGCCCACAGGGTCAATGAGCAGTTCTTC
>NA|TRBV9|TRBD2|15|TRBJ2-1
CASTLNSGVGREQFF
TGTGCCAGCACCCTCAATAGCGGGGTGGGGCGTGAGCAGTTCTTC
>NA|TRBV11-3|NA|13|TRBJ1-3
CASSAGSGNTIYF
TGTGCCAGCTCGGCGGGCTCTGGAAACACCATATATTTT
>NA|TRBV28|TRBD2|15|TRBJ2-1
CASSLTSGGYNEQFF
TGTGCCAGCAGCCTTACTAGCGGGGGTTACAATGAGCAGTTCTTC
>NA|TRBV6-5|NA|15|TRBJ1-3
CASSFQVPSGNTIYF
TGTGCCAGCAGTTTTCAGGTTCCCTCTGGAAACACCATATATTTT
>NA|TRBV7-9|NA|14|TRBJ2-2
CASSSEARRGELFF
TGTGCCAGCAGCTCCGAGGCCCGGAGGGGGGAGCTGTTTTTT
>NA|TRBV6-5|NA|15|TRBJ1-5
CASSYSSGTDQPQHF
TGTGCCAGCAGTTACTCGAGCGGGACCGATCAGCCCCAGCATTTT
>NA|TRBV5-1|TRBD2|11|TRBJ2-1
CASSWGGEQFF
TGCGCCAGCAGCTGGGGGGGTGAGCAGTTCTTC
>NA|TRBV2|TRBD1|18|TRBJ2-6
CASSDLGQFPSGANVLTF
TGTGCCAGCAGCGACTTGGGACAGTTCCCCTCTGGGGCCAACGTCCTGACTTTC
>once|TRBV5-1|NA|16|TRBJ2-7
CASSSSGAFDSYEQYF
TGCGCCAGCAGCTCCTCAGGGGCCTTCGACTCCTACGAGCAGTACTTC
>NA|TRBV4-1|TRBD2|17|TRBJ2-5
CASSQDPSGALQETQYF
TGCGCCAGCAGCCAAGATCCCAGCGGGGCCCTCCAAGAGACCCAGTACTTC
>NA|TRBV15|NA|15|TRBJ2-3
CATSPHLGATDTQYF
TGTGCCACCAGCCCTCATTTGGGGGCCACAGATACGCAGTATTTT
>NA|TRBV28|TRBD1|14|TRBJ2-7
CASSSPGQGDEQYF
TGTGCCAGCAGTTCGCCGGGACAGGGCGACGAGCAGTACTTC
>NA|TRBV11-3|NA|17|TRBJ2-7
CASRTPLPGLSTYEQYF
TGTGCCAGCAGAACCCCATTACCGGGACTGAGTACCTACGAGCAGTACTTC
>NA|TRBV5-6|NA|13|TRBJ1-5
CASSLAGNQPQHF
TGTGCCAGCAGCTTGGCCGGGAATCAGCCCCAGCATTTT
>NA|TRBV5-1|NA|14|TRBJ2-1
CASSQEVLRPEQFF
TGCGCCAGCAGCCAGGAAGTCCTACGCCCTGAGCAGTTCTTC
>NA|TRBV5-1|TRBD2|19|TRBJ2-3
CASSPPGGRPDAHTDTQYF
TGCGCCAGCAGCCCGCCGGGGGGGAGACCCGACGCTCACACAGATACGCAGTATTTT
>once|TRBV2|NA|15|TRBJ1-2
CASSIPEGYPGSYTF
TGTGCCAGCAGTATCCCCGAGGGATACCCGGGGAGCTACACCTTC
>medium-sized|TRBV14|NA|15|TRBJ1-1
CASSPPGALYTEAFF
TGTGCCAGCAGCCCCCCTGGGGCTCTGTACACTGAAGCTTTCTTT
>NA|TRBV4-1|TRBD2|17|TRBJ2-3
CASSQEASGGALDTQYF
TGCGCCAGCAGCCAAGAAGCCAGCGGGGGGGCATTAGATACGCAGTATTTT
>few|TRBV7-9|NA|12|TRBJ2-1
CSSSPQGGSQFF
TGTTCCAGCAGCCCCCAGGGGGGCTCCCAGTTCTTC
>NA|TRBV9|TRBD1|14|TRBJ1-1
CASSRQGMNTEAFF
TGTGCCAGCAGCCGACAGGGGATGAACACTGAAGCTTTCTTT
>few|TRBV27|TRBD1|15|TRBJ2-7
CASSRPGQGLWRQYF
TGTGCCAGCAGCCGGCCGGGACAGGGCCTATGGAGGCAGTACTTC
>NA|TRBV2|TRBD1|17|TRBJ2-3
CASSEVGGLFITDTQYF
TGTGCCAGCAGTGAAGTAGGGGGCCTGTTTATAACAGATACGCAGTATTTT
>NA|TRBV28|NA|12|TRBJ2-1
CASTVGVNEQFF
TGTGCCAGCACCGTAGGAGTGAATGAGCAGTTCTTC
>NA|TRBV7-8|NA|15|TRBJ2-7
CASSLVGGSLDEQYF
TGTGCCAGCAGCTTAGTCGGGGGTTCGTTGGACGAGCAGTACTTC
>NA|TRBV5-1|NA|14|TRBJ2-1
CASTPAGGIGEQFF
TGCGCCAGCACCCCGGCAGGGGGGATCGGTGAGCAGTTCTTC
>NA|TRBV5-6|NA|13|TRBJ2-7
CASSLRAGLEQYF
TGTGCCAGCAGCCTCAGGGCGGGGCTCGAGCAGTACTTC
>NA|TRBV27|TRBD1|16|TRBJ1-2
CASRIGGGQGARGYTF
TGTGCCAGCAGGATAGGTGGGGGGCAGGGGGCGCGGGGCTACACCTTC
>NA|TRBV9|NA|13|TRBJ1-2
CASSPKGGYGYTF
TGTGCCAGCAGCCCCAAAGGGGGCTATGGCTACACCTTC
>NA|TRBV5-4|TRBD1|14|TRBJ1-4
CASSLAGGNEKLFF
TGTGCCAGCAGCTTGGCAGGGGGTAATGAAAAACTGTTTTTT
>NA|TRBV19|NA|15|TRBJ1-3
CASSPMDSSGNTIYF
TGTGCCAGTAGCCCAATGGACAGCTCTGGAAACACCATATATTTT
>NA|TRBV14|NA|13|TRBJ2-4
CASSQDQQTIQYF
TGTGCCAGCAGCCAAGACCAACAGACAATTCAGTACTTC
>NA|TRBV7-7|NA|13|TRBJ2-6
CASSLGRANVLTF
TGTGCTAGCAGCTTAGGGCGGGCCAACGTCCTGACTTTC